The 25 T cell receptor beta chains presented below share a single source sample, sequenced in a study of blood T cell repertoires in COVID-19. This table comes from immunoSEQ multiplex PCR, and its TCRdb copy is limited to in-frame clones, with some not included. The sample carries about 300,000 clones, approximately 84% recorded once. Material: PBMCs or T cells enriched from blood (not recorded which). The receptors were gathered from a man younger than 40 who had recovered from COVID-19.

The chain joins TRBV5-1 to TRBJ1-6; no firm D call. V lost 4 bases and J 10 bases, leaving 18 bases between the germline ends. Germline CDR1 is SGHRS and CDR2 is YFSETQ. The CDR3 is made up of 15 amino acids. CDR3 protein: CASSRLRVPESPLHF. Here the CDR3 DNA reads TGCGCCAGCAGCCGACTCCGAGTTCCGGAATCACCCCTCCACTTT.

The V call is TRBV5-6, the J call TRBJ2-7; perhaps TRBD2 as D (6 bases). Deletions cut 4 bases from V and 5 bases from J, with 22 bases between. This CDR3 region has 16 residues. The germline V gene encodes CDR1 SGHDT and CDR2 YYEEEE. CDR3 region: CASSPPGLQTVHEQYF. The DNA of the CDR3 is TGTGCCAGCAGCCCTCCGGGACTCCAAACGGTCCACGAGCAGTACTTC.

This sequence joins TRBV28 and TRBJ1-4, with D perhaps TRBD1 (5 bases). The V end was cut by 3 bases, the J end by 2 bases, with 13 bases between. Germline V CDR1 and CDR2: MDHEN, SYDVKM. This CDR3 is 16 amino acids long. The CDR3 sequence is CASSFLLAGTNEKLFF. The CDR3 coding sequence is TGTGCCAGCAGTTTTTTATTGGCAGGGACTAATGAAAAACTGTTTTTT.

This rearrangement joins TRBV4-1 to TRBJ2-3; TRBD2 agrees at 9 bases. With V trimmed by 1 base and J by 1 base, 3 bases remained unmatched. Germline CDR1 reads MGHRA; CDR2 reads YSYEKL. The CDR3 covers 16 residues. CDR3: CASSQVRLAGTDTQYF. The CDR3 DNA sequence: TGCGCCAGCAGCCAAGTACGACTAGCGGGCACAGATACGCAGTATTTT.

The chain recombines TRBV19 with TRBJ1-1; D gene unclear. Trimming took off 4 bases at V and 0 bases at J, with 12 bases between the two ends. The V gene's germline CDR1 is LNHDA and CDR2 SQIVND (reference sequence). The CDR3 spans 15 residues. In nucleotides, the CDR3 is TGTGCCAGTAGTACACCAGGATTTATGAACACTGAAGCTTTCTTT. It translates to CASSTPGFMNTEAFF.

The CDR3 sequence is CASSSSYSEQFF. The DNA for the CDR3 is TGTGCCAGCAGTTCTTCTTATTCGGAGCAGTTCTTC. The V gene is TRBV12-3 or TRBV12-4, the J gene TRBJ2-1; unclear D gene. CDR3 size: 12 residues. V was shortened by 4 bases and J by 10 bases, with 11 bases between the two germline ends.

This chain connects TRBV19 to TRBJ2-5; TRBD2 aligns across 9 bases. V shed 2 bases, J shed 4 bases, and the junction held 14 bases outside the gene matches. The CDR3 is made up of 18 amino acids. The germline V gene has CDR1 LNHDA and CDR2 SQIVND (reference sequence). CDR3 loop: CASSIKGSAGGRRETQYF. Written as DNA, the CDR3 is TGTGCCAGTAGTATAAAGGGGAGCGCGGGGGGGCGTCGAGAGACCCAGTACTTC.

The chain recombines TRBV7-6 with TRBJ1-1; no definite D call. The CDR3 sequence is 15 residues long. Germline loops: CDR1 SGHVS, CDR2 FNYEAQ. Trimming took 5 bases from V and 4 from J, leaving 17 bases between them. CDR3 DNA sequence: TGTGCCAGCAGCCCATCTTCACGGAGGAGCACTGAAGCTTTCTTT. Translation gives CASSPSSRRSTEAFF.

This chain uses TRBV18 with TRBJ2-1; the match to TRBD2 covers 13 bases. Germline CDR1 KGHSH, CDR2 LQKENI. The CDR3 loop spans 15 amino acids. Germline trimming cut 4 bases from V and 10 bases from J; bases unmatched to any gene: 7. The DNA for the CDR3 is TGTGCCAGCTCACAAACTAGCGGGAGGGTGTACGAGCAGTTCTTC. This codes for CASSQTSGRVYEQFF.

V gene TRBV29-1 combines with J gene TRBJ1-2; D not certain. Germline CDR1 reads SQVTM; CDR2 reads ANQGSEA. V was shortened by 6 bases and J by 5 bases, with 7 bases between the two germline ends. The CDR3 contains 10 residues. CDR3 nucleotides: TGCAGCGTAGACACGTATGGCTACACCTTC. Amino acids: CSVDTYGYTF.

The chain combines TRBV5-8 with TRBJ1-1, with D perhaps matching TRBD1 (6 bases). V was trimmed by 4 bases and J by 0 bases, leaving 13 bases between them. Germline CDR1 and CDR2: SGHTS and YDEGEE. The CDR3 length is 15 residues. The chain's CDR3 is CASSHGEGVNTEAFF. In DNA form, the CDR3 reads TGTGCCAGCAGCCACGGTGAGGGGGTGAACACTGAAGCTTTCTTT. Looking up the rest from reference TRBV5-8 and TRBJ1-1 gives the full variable domain: EAGVTQSPTHLIKTRGQQATLRCSPISGHTSVYWYQQALGLGLQFLLWYDEGEERNRGNFPPRFSGRQFPNYSSELNVNALELEDSALYLCASSHGEGVNTEAFFGQGTRLTVV.

This chain links TRBV6-2 or TRBV6-3 with TRBJ2-3, with 7 bases matching TRBD2. This CDR3 contains 15 residues. CDR1 and CDR2 (germline): MNHEY, SVGEGT. After removal of 1 base from V and 4 bases from J, the junction contained 5 bases not matched to a gene. In nucleotides, the CDR3 is TGTGCCAGCAGTTACTTGTCGGGGGGTTCAGATACGCAGTATTTT. This gives the protein CASSYLSGGSDTQYF.

This clone occurred once. The chain is built from TRBV5-8 and TRBJ2-7; the match to TRBD2 covers 8 bases. V lost 4 bases, J lost 6 bases, and 12 bases stayed unmatched. Germline CDR1 and CDR2: SGHTS and YDEGEE. The CDR3 has 15 amino acids. CDR3 in DNA: TGTGCCAGCAGCCCTCTAATATTAGCGGGGATCGAGCAGTACTTC. Protein product: CASSPLILAGIEQYF.

The genes are TRBV6-5 and TRBJ2-7, with unresolved D. The V end was cut by 8 bases, the J end by 6 bases, with 14 bases between. From germline, CDR1 is MNHEY and CDR2 SVGAGI. The CDR3 runs to 12 residues. The DNA for the CDR3 is TGTGCCAGCGCTGGGTTTCAGCGCGAGCAGTACTTC. This sequence encodes CASAGFQREQYF.

This clone has a handful of counts. The genes are TRBV2 and TRBJ2-7, with 9 bases identical to TRBD1. Germline-derived CDR1 and CDR2 are SNHLY and FYNNEI. J was trimmed by 3 bases and V by 6 bases; bases with no gene match: 9. There are 15 residues in the CDR3. The DNA for the CDR3 is TGTGCCAGCAGAGAAACCGGGACAGGGAACTACGAGCAGTACTTC. It encodes CASRETGTGNYEQYF.

The chain is built from TRBV3-1 (or the pseudogene TRBV3-2) and TRBJ2-5, with 9 bases identical to TRBD2. This CDR3 has 18 amino acids. With 0 bases clipped from V and 5 bases from J, the junction kept 13 bases outside the gene matches. Germline CDR1 is LGHDT and CDR2 is YNNKEL (reference sequence). CDR3 nucleotides: TGTGCCAGCAGCCAAGAACAAGTCGGGCTAGCGGGGCGGGAGACCCAGTACTTC. It translates to CASSQEQVGLAGRETQYF.

A note on this clone: Sequence at one end of the junction differs from germline and may be a read error. The chain recombines TRBV7-2 with TRBJ2-7; D may be TRBD2 (6 bases). Per the germline V gene, CDR1 is SGHTA and CDR2 is FQGNSA. CDR3 length: 13 residues. The CDR3 bases are TGTGCCAGCAGCTTTCGGGACTCCCACGAGCAGTACTTC. Amino acid sequence: CASSFRDSHEQYF. Using reference TRBV7-2 and TRBJ2-7 for the parts outside the CDR3, the full variable domain is GAGVSQSPSNKVTEKGKDVELRCDPISGHTALYWYRQSLGQGLEFLIYFQGNSAPDKSGLPSDRFSAERTGGSVSTLTIQRTQQEDSAVYLCASSFRDSHEQYFGPGTRLTVT.

This rearrangement joins TRBV7-8 to TRBJ2-1, with D possibly being TRBD2 (5 bases). Trimming left V 5 bases short and J 7 bases short, with 9 bases between. This CDR3 is built from 12 residues. Looked up from germline, CDR1 is SGHVS and CDR2 is FQNEAQ. The CDR3 sequence is CASSRTRNEQFF. CDR3 coding DNA: TGTGCCAGCAGCCGCACTAGGAATGAGCAGTTCTTC.

This clone was observed a few times. For the CDR3, the DNA is TGTGCCAGCAGCTTAGATCGGGGAGTAGCGGGGTACTACAATGAGCAGTTCTTC. This gives the protein CASSLDRGVAGYYNEQFF. The chain links TRBV11-3 to TRBJ2-1; TRBD2 matches 8 bases. The CDR3 spans 18 residues. Germline loops: CDR1 SGHNT, CDR2 YENEEA. V was pared by 0 bases and J by 3 bases, with 10 bases of the junction left unmatched. The entire variable domain, with the rest obtained from reference TRBV11-3 and TRBJ2-1, is as follows: EAGVVQSPRYKIIEKKQPVAFWCNPISGHNTLYWYLQNLGQGPELLIRYENEEAVDDSQLPKDRFSAERLKGVDSTLKIQPAELGDSAVYLCASSLDRGVAGYYNEQFFGPGTRLTVL.

The chain employs TRBV10-3 and TRBJ1-3, with TRBD1 matching 8 bases. Trimming cost V 9 bases and J 3 bases; bases outside gene matches: 1. CDR1 is ENHRY, CDR2 SYGVKD, per germline. The CDR3 is 12 residues long. Here the CDR3 reads CAMTGDGNTIYF. The CDR3 bases are TGTGCCATGACAGGGGATGGAAACACCATATATTTT.

The chain carries TRBV11-2 and TRBJ2-3, with 9 bases identical to TRBD2. From germline, CDR1 is SGHAT and CDR2 FQNNGV. V gave up 5 bases and J gave up 1 base; unmatched junction bases: 4. The CDR3 has 15 amino acids. CDR3 amino acids: CASSQLAGGTDTQYF. CDR3 nucleotides: TGTGCCAGCAGCCAATTAGCGGGGGGCACAGATACGCAGTATTTT.

The chain recombines TRBV10-1 with TRBJ2-3; D remains unclear. Looked up from germline, CDR1 is WNHNN and CDR2 is SYGVQD (reference sequence). V lost 5 bases and J 2 bases, leaving 11 bases between the germline ends. The CDR3 runs to 14 residues. In DNA, the CDR3 is TGCGCCAGCAGTCAGACCGGGTTCACAGATACGCAGTATTTT. Protein product: CASSQTGFTDTQYF.

The rearrangement joins TRBV24-1 to TRBJ2-7; weak D call: TRBD1 (6 bases). Germline CDR1 KGHDR, CDR2 SFDVKD. Trimming shortened V by 9 bases and J by 2 bases, and 13 bases separated the two germline ends. The CDR3 sequence is 13 residues long. The CDR3 spells CATSGTKTYEQYF. The DNA of the CDR3 is TGTGCCACCTCCGGGACAAAAACCTACGAGCAGTACTTC.

The chain recombines TRBV29-1 with TRBJ2-7, with 12 bases aligning to TRBD1. Looked up from germline, CDR1 is SQVTM and CDR2 is ANQGSEA. The CDR3 covers 14 residues. With V trimmed by 7 bases and J by 5 bases, 9 bases remained unmatched. The chain's CDR3 is CSGVGTGGPNEQYF. For the CDR3, the DNA is TGCAGCGGCGTCGGGACAGGGGGCCCCAACGAGCAGTACTTC.

This clone appeared once. The chain is built from TRBV27 and TRBJ1-6; 8 bases align to TRBD1. The CDR3 is 16 residues long. The junction had 9 bases not matched to a gene; V was cut back by 5 bases and J by 6 bases. Germline CDR1 and CDR2: MNHEY and SMNVEV (reference sequence). The CDR3 bases are TGTGCCAGCAGTCCTCGCAGGGGGCCCGGTAATTCACCCCTCCACTTT. This encodes CASSPRRGPGNSPLHF.